This T cell receptor (beta chain) was recorded in a study of blood T cells in healthy people across ages. The CDR3 has 16 amino acids. Trimming at V came to 10 bases and at J to 2 bases, leaving 10 bases not matched to a gene. It was with a sample-barcoded 5' primer and a J-beta primer mix that a second PCR of about 7 to 12 cycles was run. Each sample yielded at least 2.5 million CDR3-containing paired-end reads. TCRdb reprocessed the 5' RACE reads via MiXCR and lists one record per CDR3 protein. The sample comprises roughly 1.5 million distinct CDR3 sequences, less than 45% of which are singletons, and roughly 3.7% rests with the top ten. The study's findings and limits: Donor CMV status, an unknown factor, possibly confounded changes in expanded clonotypes.

There are a few counts of this clonotype. Its antigen is unknown. Total RNA was extracted at no less than 5.5 micrograms per sample. The chain combines TRBV12-3 or TRBV12-4 with TRBJ2-3; 12 bases match TRBD2. The source is a woman between 18 and 30 years old in good health. The sequenced sample was blood. CDR3 region: CATSWWTSGNTDTQYF. The CDR3, as DNA: TGTGCCACCTCGTGGTGGACTAGCGGGAACACAGATACGCAGTATTTT.